This passage covers 13 T cell receptor beta chains from one sample sequenced in a study of blood T cell repertoires in COVID-19. Clones were read by immunoSEQ multiplex PCR, and TCRdb kept only the in-frame ones, dropping some. Of some 270,000 clones in the sample, roughly 88% were seen once. Material for sequencing was peripheral blood. These receptors were taken from a woman in her 70s with acute or convalescent COVID-19.

The chain is built from TRBV3-1 (or the pseudogene TRBV3-2) and TRBJ2-2, with a weak D call TRBD2 (5 bases). Germline loops: CDR1 LGHDT, CDR2 YNNKEL (reference sequence). V was clipped by 1 base and J by 6 bases, with 18 bases between them. The CDR3 loop spans 17 amino acids. Here the CDR3 reads CASSQVPTRGKPGELFF. CDR3 DNA sequence: TGTGCCAGCAGCCAAGTCCCCACCCGGGGAAAGCCCGGGGAGCTGTTTTTT.

This rearrangement joins TRBV2 to TRBJ2-3; D possibly corresponds to TRBD1 (6 bases). The CDR3 contains 15 residues. Trimming took 4 bases from V and 4 from J, leaving 15 bases between them. Germline loops: CDR1 SNHLY, CDR2 FYNNEI. The CDR3 region is CASSAEAGAADTQYF. The DNA for the CDR3 is TGTGCCAGCAGTGCGGAGGCAGGGGCGGCAGATACGCAGTATTTT.

The chain has TRBV5-4 and TRBJ1-2; 8 nucleotides agree with TRBD1. The J segment lost 2 bases and the V segment lost 4 bases, leaving 10 bases of the junction unmatched. CDR1 is SGHNT and CDR2 is YYREEE in the germline V gene (reference sequence). CDR3 size: 16 residues. The CDR3 DNA is TGTGCCAGCAGCCCCGGGACAGGACTCACCAACTATGGCTACACCTTC. Protein product: CASSPGTGLTNYGYTF.

The chain is built from TRBV5-1 and TRBJ2-7; the D gene is possibly TRBD1 (5 bases). Trimming removed 0 bases from V and 1 base from J, with 8 bases in between. In germline, CDR1 is SGHRS, CDR2 YFSETQ. This CDR3 contains 14 residues. The chain's CDR3 is CASSLATASYEQYF. The CDR3, as DNA: TGCGCCAGCAGCTTGGCGACAGCTTCCTACGAGCAGTACTTC.

This chain joins TRBV2 and TRBJ2-7; a weak D match, TRBD2 (5 bases). CDR3 length: 13 amino acids. V was pared by 8 bases and J by 3 bases, with 14 bases between. Germline V gives CDR1 SNHLY, CDR2 FYNNEI. This CDR3 reads CASGPDFLYEQYF. The CDR3 DNA reads TGTGCCAGCGGACCGGACTTCCTCTACGAGCAGTACTTC.

The chain recombines TRBV4-1 with TRBJ1-4; possibly TRBD1 for D (5 bases). The length of the CDR3 is 18 residues. Germline V gene sequence: CDR1 MGHRA, CDR2 YSYEKL. The V gene lost 0 bases and the J gene lost 4 bases, with 18 bases spanning the gap. The CDR3, as DNA: TGCGCCAGCAGCCAAGATTTCCTAGAGGACATGAGTAATGAAAAACTGTTTTTT. Translation: CASSQDFLEDMSNEKLFF.

The chain combines TRBV2 with TRBJ2-4, with a tentative D call TRBD1 (5 bases). V was pared by 5 bases and J by 1 base, with 15 bases between. The CDR3 extends over 16 amino acids. Germline CDR1 SNHLY, CDR2 FYNNEI. DNA of the CDR3: TGTGCCAGCAGTCGACAGTCCCCGGCGGCCAAAAACATTCAGTACTTC. Translation: CASSRQSPAAKNIQYF.

The gene calls are TRBV29-1 and TRBJ2-3; 12 nucleotides line up with TRBD2. Trimming cost V 6 bases and J 3 bases; bases outside gene matches: 7. From germline, CDR1 is SQVTM and CDR2 ANQGSEA. The CDR3 is 15 residues long. CDR3 residues: CSVDTSGGNTDTQYF. The CDR3 DNA is TGCAGCGTGGATACTAGCGGGGGGAATACAGATACGCAGTATTTT.

This clone was seen a few times. V and J are TRBV29-1 and TRBJ2-1, with TRBD2 matching over 7 bases. V dropped 6 bases and J dropped 13; count of bases not matched to a gene: 9. From germline, CDR1 is SQVTM and CDR2 ANQGSEA. CDR3 size: 11 residues. The CDR3 sequence is CSVHSGGFQFF. As DNA, the CDR3 is TGCAGCGTCCACTCGGGGGGATTCCAGTTCTTC.

The rearrangement joins TRBV6-1 to TRBJ2-7, with a tentative D call TRBD2 (5 bases). In germline, CDR1 is MNHNS, CDR2 SASEGT. This CDR3 region has 15 residues. V lost 3 bases and J lost 0, with 12 bases in between. As DNA, the CDR3 is TGTGCCAGCAGTGACGGACTCTTGAGCTCCTACGAGCAGTACTTC. Protein: CASSDGLLSSYEQYF.

The V and J genes are TRBV5-1 and TRBJ1-5; tentative D call: TRBD1 (5 bases). The germline V gene encodes CDR1 SGHRS and CDR2 YFSETQ. The V end was cut by 4 bases, the J end by 4 bases, with 12 bases between. The CDR3 runs 14 residues. CDR3 region: CASSPDSYNQPQHF. The CDR3 region has the DNA TGCGCCAGCAGCCCCGACAGTTATAATCAGCCCCAGCATTTT.

V gene TRBV19 combines with J gene TRBJ2-2; TRBD1 matches at 9 bases. Germline CDR1 and CDR2: LNHDA and SQIVND (reference sequence). This CDR3 has 19 residues. Losses at the gene ends were 1 base for V and 5 bases for J; bases not matched to a gene: 14. The CDR3 nucleotides are TGTGCCAGTAGTATAGGTCACAGGGGGCGACGTCTGGCTACCGGGGAGCTGTTTTTT. This translates into CASSIGHRGRRLATGELFF.

The rearrangement joins TRBV19 to TRBJ2-1; D may be TRBD2 (7 bases). The V gene lost 7 bases and the J gene lost 4 bases, with 20 bases spanning the gap. The CDR3 consists of 16 residues. CDR1 LNHDA and CDR2 SQIVND come from the germline V gene (reference sequence). DNA of the CDR3: TGTGCCAGTACCCCACTTGACGGGGGGCCATACAATGAGCAGTTCTTC. It encodes CASTPLDGGPYNEQFF.